These 26 T cell receptor beta chains share one sample of origin, sequenced in a study of OX40 agonist ivuxolimab in advanced cancers. Produced via immunoSEQ multiplex PCR; TCRdb's table is partial and in-frame only. Here the sample spans about 35,000 clones, about 83% being singletons. The sequenced sample was CD4+ or CD8+ T cells sorted from blood, obtained in a trial of the OX40 agonist ivuxolimab. The receptors shown here come from an adult with an advanced solid tumor such as melanoma, head and neck, liver or kidney cancer.

This clone was seen a single time. The V call is TRBV5-1, the J call TRBJ2-4, with a weak D call TRBD2 (5 bases). Trimming took off 4 bases at V and 3 bases at J, with 14 bases between the two ends. This CDR3 has 15 residues. Germline V gives CDR1 SGHRS, CDR2 YFSETQ. The CDR3, as DNA: TGCGCCAGCAGCCCCCTATCGGCGGGCAAAAACATTCAGTACTTC. It is translated as CASSPLSAGKNIQYF.

This clone is labeled as medium-sized. The V and J genes are TRBV5-1 and TRBJ2-7, with 10 positions matching TRBD1. The length of the CDR3 is 15 residues. Germline V gene lookup returns CDR1 SGHRS and CDR2 YFSETQ. The ends lost 4 bases at V and 12 bases at J; junction bases unmatched: 16. CDR3 region: CASSPESLRQGATYF. DNA of the CDR3: TGCGCCAGCAGCCCCGAGTCCCTGAGACAGGGGGCGACGTACTTC. Based on the CDR3 plus reference TRBV5-1 and TRBJ2-7, the full variable domain is KAGVTQTPRYLIKTRGQQVTLSCSPISGHRSVSWYQQTPGQGLQFLFEYFSETQRNKGNFPGRFSGRQFSNSRSEMNVSTLELGDSALYLCASSPESLRQGATYFGPGTRLTVT.

This CDR3 is CATSRDRQTGTMSTDTQYF. The CDR3, as DNA: TGTGCCACCAGCAGAGATAGACAAACCGGGACTATGAGCACAGATACGCAGTATTTT. V usage is TRBV15 and J usage is TRBJ2-3, with TRBD2 identical over 7 bases. V trimming: 0 bases; J trimming: 0 bases; junction bases outside the gene matches: 12. Germline V CDR1 and CDR2: LNHNV, YYDKDF (reference sequence). The CDR3 covers 19 residues. The complete variable domain, with remaining parts taken from reference TRBV15 and TRBJ2-3, reads DAMVIQNPRYQVTQFGKPVTLSCSQTLNHNVMYWYQQKSSQAPKLLFHYYDKDFNNEADTPDNFQSRRPNTSFCFLDIRSPGLGDTAMYLCATSRDRQTGTMSTDTQYFGPGTRLTVL.

The chain employs TRBV15 and TRBJ2-7; 12 positions agree with TRBD2. Per germline, CDR1 LNHNV and CDR2 YYDKDF (reference sequence). With 1 base clipped from V and 0 bases from J, the junction kept 7 bases outside the gene matches. The CDR3 is 18 residues long. The CDR3: CATSRGIGTSGLSYEQYF. CDR3 nucleotides: TGTGCCACCAGCAGAGGGATAGGGACTAGCGGGCTCTCCTACGAGCAGTACTTC.

The chain recombines TRBV5-1 with TRBJ1-3; D is undetermined. Germline V CDR1 and CDR2: SGHRS, YFSETQ. The CDR3 extends over 14 amino acids. The V end was cut by 0 bases, the J end by 0 bases, with 4 bases between. CDR3 nucleotide sequence: TGCGCCAGCAGCTTGGATACCTCTGGAAACACCATATATTTT. The encoded protein is CASSLDTSGNTIYF.

CDR3 sequence (DNA): TGTGCCAGCAGTGACGACAGCCAAGAGACCCAGTACTTC. Translated: CASSDDSQETQYF. V usage is TRBV2 and J usage is TRBJ2-5, with D maybe TRBD1 (5 bases). CDR3 length: 13 amino acids. Trimming left V 3 bases short and J 1 base short, with 6 bases between. Germline CDR1 and CDR2: SNHLY and FYNNEI.

The chain couples TRBV27 to TRBJ1-4; 7 bases match TRBD1. The V gene end was trimmed by 4 bases and the J gene end by 3 bases; junction bases not matched to a gene: 5. The CDR3 covers 15 residues. Germline V CDR1 and CDR2: MNHEY, SMNVEV (reference sequence). The DNA of the CDR3 is TGTGCCAGCAGTTCCACAGGGGTGCCTAATGAAAAACTGTTTTTT. Translated: CASSSTGVPNEKLFF.

This clone showed up just once. The rearrangement links TRBV27 to TRBJ2-5; D is undetermined. Germline-derived CDR1 and CDR2 are MNHEY and SMNVEV (reference sequence). This CDR3 comprises 14 residues. The V gene lost 4 bases and the J gene lost 5 bases, with 14 bases spanning the gap. CDR3 DNA sequence: TGTGCCAGCAGTTCCGGGCCCAGACGGGAGACCCAGTACTTC. It translates to CASSSGPRRETQYF.

This clone was seen once. The chain joins TRBV10-3 to TRBJ2-5; a weak D match, TRBD1 (6 bases). The last part of the DNA fits TRBJ2-7 better; the J call may be wrong. The CDR3 is made up of 11 amino acids. Germline V gene lookup returns CDR1 ENHRY and CDR2 SYGVKD. CDR3 DNA: TGTGCCACCGGACAGAACTACGAGCAGTACTTC. Its translation: CATGQNYEQYF.

This chain links TRBV4-2 with TRBJ1-2; D is unclear. Germline lookup yields CDR1 LGHNA and CDR2 YNFKEQ. V lost 1 base and J 2 bases, leaving 8 bases between the germline ends. The CDR3 loop spans 14 amino acids. The chain's CDR3 is CASSQVAGNYGYTF. In nucleotides, the CDR3 is TGTGCCAGCAGCCAAGTCGCAGGCAACTATGGCTACACCTTC.

Here the CDR3 DNA reads TGTGCCAGCCGGGGGAGGCGCACCGGGGAGCTGTTTTTT. Encoded protein: CASRGRRTGELFF. The chain has TRBV6-1 and TRBJ2-2; weak D call: TRBD2 (6 bases). Trimming cost V 8 bases and J 4 bases, with 11 bases left between them. CDR3 size: 13 residues. Germline lookup yields CDR1 MNHNS and CDR2 SASEGT.

J is TRBJ1-2 and V is TRBV6-1; D gene unclear. Germline loops: CDR1 MNHNS, CDR2 SASEGT. V was clipped by 10 bases and J by 7 bases, with 22 bases between them. This CDR3 comprises 14 residues. CDR3 DNA sequence: TGTGCCACAGTTACCGGGCCTTTAGAGGGTGGCTACACCTTC. This gives the protein CATVTGPLEGGYTF.

A single count supports this clone. V gene TRBV7-8 combines with J gene TRBJ1-2, with 9 bases matching TRBD1. Per the germline V gene, CDR1 is SGHVS and CDR2 is FQNEAQ. This CDR3 contains 17 residues. J was trimmed by 8 bases and V by 0 bases; bases with no gene match: 13. The CDR3 DNA reads as TGTGCCAGCAGCTTAGCGTACCGACTACAGGGGGCAAGCGGCTACACCTTC. Its protein is CASSLAYRLQGASGYTF.

The CDR3, as DNA: TGTGCCAGCAGTTTGTCTAGGGGGGGCTGGAATGAGCAGTTCTTC. Encoded protein: CASSLSRGGWNEQFF. The rearrangement uses TRBV28 and TRBJ2-1; D is perhaps TRBD2 (7 bases). The CDR3 length is 15 residues. CDR1 MDHEN and CDR2 SYDVKM come from the germline V gene. Trimming took 3 bases from V and 7 from J, leaving 16 bases between them.

The chain joins TRBV5-1 to TRBJ2-3; a possible D gene is TRBD2 (6 bases). The CDR3 runs 14 residues. Trimming took 4 bases from V and 6 from J, leaving 15 bases between them. Germline CDR1 reads SGHRS; CDR2 reads YFSETQ. The CDR3 nucleotides are TGCGCCAGCAGCATTCGCGGGATCCCCGATACGCAGTATTTT. It encodes CASSIRGIPDTQYF.

The chain recombines TRBV18 with TRBJ2-1; possibly TRBD2 for D (6 bases). Trimming left V 0 bases short and J 2 bases short, with 11 bases between. The germline CDR1 and CDR2 sequences are KGHSH and LQKENI. There are 16 residues in the CDR3. The CDR3 is CASSPPSRTTYNEQFF. The CDR3 DNA is TGTGCCAGCTCACCACCGTCGAGGACTACCTACAATGAGCAGTTCTTC.

This clone was detected a few times. The chain employs TRBV5-6 and TRBJ1-2; 7 bases map to TRBD1. The germline CDR1 and CDR2 sequences are SGHDT and YYEEEE. The junction had 4 bases not matched to a gene; V was cut back by 2 bases and J by 3 bases. The CDR3 length is 14 residues. CDR3 in amino acids: CASSLEGAYYGYTF. The CDR3 nucleotides are TGTGCCAGCAGCTTAGAGGGGGCTTACTATGGCTACACCTTC.

The rearrangement joins TRBV19 to TRBJ1-1, with D perhaps matching TRBD1 (6 bases). CDR3 size: 13 residues. The V and J ends lost 9 bases and 1 base respectively, with 12 bases between them. Germline CDR1 and CDR2: LNHDA and SQIVND (reference sequence). The CDR3 sequence is CASSGAGNTEAFF. Written as DNA, the CDR3 is TGTGCCAGCTCAGGGGCGGGGAACACTGAAGCTTTCTTT. The complete variable domain, with remaining parts taken from reference TRBV19 and TRBJ1-1, reads DGGITQSPKYLFRKEGQNVTLSCEQNLNHDAMYWYRQDPGQGLRLIYYSQIVNDFQKGDIAEGYSVSREKKESFPLTVTSAQKNPTAFYLCASSGAGNTEAFFGQGTRLTVV.

This clone was recorded once. This sequence joins TRBV19 and TRBJ2-3; D not certain. The CDR3 length is 11 residues. Germline V gene sequence: CDR1 LNHDA, CDR2 SQIVND (reference sequence). The ends were cut back, 5 bases at V and 6 bases at J, with 6 bases in the middle. The CDR3 spells CASSGRDTQYF. CDR3 nucleotide sequence: TGTGCCAGTAGTGGGCGGGATACGCAGTATTTT.

The CDR3 DNA follows: TGTGCCAGTAGTGCCGGACAGGGTGAGGAAAAACTGTTTTTT. Translation: CASSAGQGEEKLFF. J is TRBJ1-4 and V is TRBV19, with 8 positions matching TRBD1. Trimming cost V 5 bases and J 8 bases; bases outside gene matches: 7. Germline CDR1 is LNHDA and CDR2 is SQIVND (reference sequence). This CDR3 spans 14 amino acids.

The sample holds one count of this clone. The chain employs TRBV18 and TRBJ1-2, with 10 bases fitting TRBD1. The junction had 7 bases not matched to a gene; V was cut back by 2 bases and J by 4 bases. CDR3 length: 16 residues. Looked up from germline, CDR1 is KGHSH and CDR2 is LQKENI. CDR3 DNA sequence: TGTGCCAGCTCACCATCCGAGACAGGGGGCGGCTATGGCTACACCTTC. Translated: CASSPSETGGGYGYTF.

The CDR3 nucleotides are TGTGCCAGCAGTCTGGGACAGGTCAATTCACCCCTCCACTTT. Its protein product is CASSLGQVNSPLHF. The gene calls are TRBV6-6 and TRBJ1-6; 8 bases line up with TRBD1. The CDR3 contains 14 residues. The V and J ends lost 5 bases and 7 bases, in that order; junction bases with no gene match: 4. The germline CDR1 and CDR2 sequences are MNHNY and SVGAGI (reference sequence).

The V gene is TRBV18, the J gene TRBJ2-1, with 10 nucleotides matching TRBD2. The CDR3 has 15 residues. Germline CDR1 and CDR2: KGHSH and LQKENI. The trim removed 3 bases at V and 4 bases at J, leaving 3 bases unmatched. The CDR3 is CASSPLAGVYNEQFF. CDR3 nucleotide sequence: TGTGCCAGCTCACCCCTAGCGGGAGTGTACAATGAGCAGTTCTTC.

For the CDR3, the DNA is TGTGCCAGCAGCCCCAGGGGTCAAGAGACCCAGTACTTC. Translation gives CASSPRGQETQYF. J is TRBJ2-5 and V is TRBV7-8, with D tentatively TRBD1 (6 bases). The germline gives CDR1 SGHVS, CDR2 FQNEAQ. Trimming took 5 bases from V and 2 from J, leaving 9 bases between them. The CDR3 totals 13 residues.

The rearrangement links TRBV18 to TRBJ2-1; D is perhaps TRBD2 (7 bases). V was clipped by 1 base and J by 8 bases, with 15 bases between them. Germline CDR1 KGHSH, CDR2 LQKENI. This CDR3 has 15 residues. Here the CDR3 reads CASSPQGGGLYEQFF. CDR3 sequence (DNA): TGTGCCAGCTCACCACAAGGGGGGGGGCTATATGAGCAGTTCTTC.

The V gene is TRBV25-1, the J gene TRBJ1-1; D call uncertain. CDR3 size: 13 residues. V lost 4 bases to trimming and J lost 1 base, with 7 bases between them. Germline-derived CDR1 and CDR2 are MGHDK and SYGVNS. The CDR3 coding sequence is TGTGCCAGCAGTGCGGCGGAGAACACTGAAGCTTTCTTT. As protein: CASSAAENTEAFF.